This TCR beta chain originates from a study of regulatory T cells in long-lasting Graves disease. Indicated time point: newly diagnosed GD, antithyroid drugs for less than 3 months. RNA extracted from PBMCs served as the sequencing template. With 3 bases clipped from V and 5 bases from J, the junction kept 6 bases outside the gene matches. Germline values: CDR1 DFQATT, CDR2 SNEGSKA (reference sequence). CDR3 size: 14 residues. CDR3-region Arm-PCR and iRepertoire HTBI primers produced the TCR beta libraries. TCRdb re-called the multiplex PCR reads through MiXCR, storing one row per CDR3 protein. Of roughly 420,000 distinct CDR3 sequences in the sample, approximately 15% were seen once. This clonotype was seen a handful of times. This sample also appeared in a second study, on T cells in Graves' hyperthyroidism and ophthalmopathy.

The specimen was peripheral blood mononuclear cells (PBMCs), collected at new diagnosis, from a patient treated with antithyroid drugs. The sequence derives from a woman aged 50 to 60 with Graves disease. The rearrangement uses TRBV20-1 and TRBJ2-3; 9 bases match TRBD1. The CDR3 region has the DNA TGCAGTGCTAGCCGGGACAGGGTCGAAGATACGCAGTATTTT. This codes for CSASRDRVEDTQYF.